The rows below give T cell receptor beta chains drawn from one sample of a study of shared clonotypes between healthy human individuals. Method: immunoSEQ multiplex PCR; TCRdb's copy keeps in-frame clones and lacks some. The table records about 2.4 million clones, approximately 93% of them present only once. What was sequenced was naive CD4+ T cells from PBMCs. These receptors were collected from a young man in good health. Some clones in this sample may be carry-over from other donors' samples. CDR3s include the opening cysteine and the closing phenylalanine or tryptophan. A D gene is named only where the DNA matches it firmly. Size is omitted from some rows. Given values are once, few, many or a class for expanded clones.

CDR3	DNA	D	size	V	J
CASSRRATGTNQETQYF	TGCGCCAGCAGCAGGAGGGCCACCGGGACTAACCAAGAGACCCAGTACTTC	TRBD2	.	TRBV5-1	TRBJ2-5
CASSYWGLAGETQYF	TGTGCCAGCAGTTACTGGGGACTAGCGGGAGAGACCCAGTACTTC	TRBD2	.	TRBV6-5	TRBJ2-5
CASSPLSSGRTNEQYF	TGTGCCAGCAGTCCCTTGTCTAGCGGGAGAACGAACGAGCAGTACTTC	TRBD2	.	TRBV27	TRBJ2-7
CASSLTGGVSNQPQHF	TGTGCCAGCAGCTTAACAGGGGGTGTTAGCAATCAGCCCCAGCATTTT	TRBD1	.	TRBV7-8	TRBJ1-5
CASSGVLGGELFF	TGTGCCAGCAGCGGGGTCCTGGGCGGGGAGCTGTTTTTT	.	few	TRBV5-4	TRBJ2-2
CASSYISYDNEQFF	TGTGCCAGCAGTTACATATCGTACGATAATGAGCAGTTCTTC	.	.	TRBV6-7	TRBJ2-1
CASSSIGTADSPLHF	TGTGCCAGCAGTTCAATAGGGACAGCCGATTCACCCCTCCACTTT	TRBD1	.	TRBV7-9	TRBJ1-6
CASSLASGIVNEQFF	TGCGCCAGCAGCTTGGCTAGCGGGATCGTCAATGAGCAGTTCTTC	TRBD2	once	TRBV5-1	TRBJ2-1
CAARGTDTQYF	TGTGCCGCCCGGGGGACAGATACGCAGTATTTT	.	.	TRBV28	TRBJ2-3
CASSFQGATSGRESYF	TGTGCCAGCAGCTTTCAGGGGGCGACTAGCGGGAGGGAGTCGTATTTT	TRBD2	.	TRBV7-9	TRBJ2-3
CASSIFGGEQPQHF	TGTGCCAGTAGTATATTTGGGGGAGAACAGCCCCAGCATTTT	.	.	TRBV19	TRBJ1-5
CASSSGQGMYGYTF	TGCGCCAGCAGCTCGGGACAGGGAATGTACGGCTACACCTTC	TRBD1	.	TRBV5-1	TRBJ1-2
CACRTENNSPLHF	TGTGCCTGTCGGACAGAAAATAATTCACCCCTCCACTTT	.	.	TRBV30	TRBJ1-6
CASSLRTSGSTYNEQFF	TGTGCCAGCAGTTTACGAACTAGCGGGAGTACCTACAATGAGCAGTTCTTC	TRBD2	.	TRBV28	TRBJ2-1
CASSLQGAPYGYTF	TGTGCCAGCAGCTTGCAGGGGGCCCCCTATGGCTACACCTTC	TRBD1	.	TRBV5-6	TRBJ1-2
CASSYITPNQPQHF	TGTGCCAGCAGTTATATTACGCCGAATCAGCCCCAGCATTTT	.	.	TRBV6-6	TRBJ1-5
CASSLGGGHSGQYF	TGTGCCAGCAGCTTAGGGGGCGGCCACTCAGGGCAGTACTTC	.	.	TRBV11-2	TRBJ2-7
CASSGVANTGELFF	TGTGCCAGTAGTGGTGTGGCGAACACCGGGGAGCTGTTTTTT	.	.	TRBV19	TRBJ2-2
CASSFARARTGELFF	TGTGCCAGCAGTTTCGCGCGGGCAAGAACCGGGGAGCTGTTTTTT	.	.	TRBV27	TRBJ2-2
CSADSQETQYF	TGCAGTGCGGACAGCCAAGAGACCCAGTACTTC	.	.	TRBV20-1	TRBJ2-5
CASSLLAAITYNEQFF	TGTGCCAGCTCTTTACTAGCGGCAATAACCTACAATGAGCAGTTCTTC	TRBD2	.	TRBV18	TRBJ2-1
CASSTSGSGSDTQYF	TGCGCCAGCAGCACGAGCGGGAGTGGATCAGATACGCAGTATTTT	TRBD2	.	TRBV5-1	TRBJ2-3
CASSIWQGVETQYF	TGTGCCAGTAGTATATGGCAGGGCGTTGAGACCCAGTACTTC	.	.	TRBV19	TRBJ2-5
CASSLAESGTGYGLEQYF	TGCGCCAGCAGCTTGGCTGAATCCGGGACAGGGTACGGCCTCGAGCAGTACTTC	TRBD1	.	TRBV5-1	TRBJ2-7
CASSTLAGALNEQFF	TGCGCCAGCAGCACCCTAGCGGGAGCCCTCAATGAGCAGTTCTTC	TRBD2	.	TRBV5-1	TRBJ2-1
CASSLYRATPYEQYF	TGTGCCAGCAGCCTATACAGGGCAACCCCCTACGAGCAGTACTTC	.	.	TRBV28	TRBJ2-7
CASSIGLAGVTDTQYF	TGCGCCAGCAGCATCGGACTAGCGGGAGTAACAGATACGCAGTATTTT	TRBD2	.	TRBV5-1	TRBJ2-3
CASSLTGFEYNEQFF	TGTGCCAGCAGCCTGACAGGGTTTGAGTACAATGAGCAGTTCTTC	TRBD1	.	TRBV6-5	TRBJ2-1
CASSSTGFQETQYF	TGTGCCAGCAGCTCGACAGGGTTCCAAGAGACCCAGTACTTC	TRBD1	.	TRBV7-9	TRBJ2-5
CASRPGLAGTNEQFF	TGCGCCAGCAGGCCAGGACTAGCGGGGACGAATGAGCAGTTCTTC	TRBD2	.	TRBV5-1	TRBJ2-1
CASSQVGQGVEKLFF	TGCGCCAGCAGCCAAGTCGGGCAGGGGGTTGAAAAACTGTTTTTT	TRBD1	once	TRBV4-3	TRBJ1-4
CASSSQGSGNTIYF	TGCGCCAGCAGCTCTCAGGGTTCTGGAAACACCATATATTTT	.	.	TRBV5-1	TRBJ1-3
CASSWDSSSYEQYF	TGCGCCAGCAGCTGGGACTCTAGCTCCTACGAGCAGTACTTC	.	.	TRBV5-1	TRBJ2-7
CASSLSPWGNNEQFF	TGTGCCAGCAGCTTAAGTCCGTGGGGGAACAATGAGCAGTTCTTC	.	.	TRBV7-3	TRBJ2-1
CASSLEGTYNVLTF	TGCGCCAGCAGCTTGGAGGGGACATACAACGTCCTGACTTTC	.	.	TRBV5-1	TRBJ2-6
CASSTTGTSGFYEQYF	TGTGCCAGTAGTACCACCGGGACTAGCGGGTTTTACGAGCAGTACTTC	TRBD2	.	TRBV19	TRBJ2-7
CASSPLGGNTEAFF	TGTGCCAGCAGCCCCCTGGGGGGGAACACTGAAGCTTTCTTT	.	.	TRBV5-6	TRBJ1-1
CASSLVKGPGGTGELFF	TGTGCCAGCAGCTTAGTTAAGGGCCCGGGGGGCACCGGGGAGCTGTTTTTT	TRBD2	.	TRBV7-3	TRBJ2-2
CASSSLALVNSPLHF	TGTGCCAGCAGTTCTTTGGCTCTCGTCAATTCACCCCTCCACTTT	.	.	TRBV28	TRBJ1-6
CASRRASGLHNEQFF	TGTGCCAGCAGGAGGGCTAGCGGACTACACAATGAGCAGTTCTTC	TRBD2	.	TRBV2	TRBJ2-1
CASSLTSDEQFF	TGTGCCAGCAGCTTAACATCGGATGAGCAGTTCTTC	.	.	TRBV11-3	TRBJ2-1
CASRAGAEQYF	TGTGCCAGCAGAGCAGGAGCCGAGCAGTACTTC	.	.	TRBV2	TRBJ2-7
CASSLVEVGTEAFF	TGTGCCAGCAGTTTAGTAGAGGTCGGCACTGAAGCTTTCTTT	.	.	TRBV28	TRBJ1-1
CASSYRGTYEQYF	TGCGCCAGCAGCTATAGGGGAACCTACGAGCAGTACTTC	.	.	TRBV5-1	TRBJ2-7
CASSFRGWGNQPQHF	TGTGCCAGCAGTTTTCGCGGGTGGGGCAATCAGCCCCAGCATTTT	.	once	TRBV28	TRBJ1-5
CASSPGPGRGTEAFF	TGTGCCAGCAGCCCCGGGCCAGGGAGGGGCACTGAAGCTTTCTTT	.	.	TRBV11-2	TRBJ1-1
CASSPRTSGNDGELFF	TGCGCCAGCAGCCCAAGGACTAGCGGGAACGACGGGGAGCTGTTTTTT	TRBD2	once	TRBV5-1	TRBJ2-2
CASSRAGGQEKLFF	TGTGCCAGCAGCAGGGCAGGGGGTCAGGAAAAACTGTTTTTT	TRBD1	.	TRBV5-4	TRBJ1-4
CASSVRMGPDTQYF	TGTGCCAGTAGTGTAAGGATGGGCCCAGATACGCAGTATTTT	.	.	TRBV19	TRBJ2-3
CSHRTRGYQETQYF	TGCAGTCATAGGACTCGGGGTTATCAAGAGACCCAGTACTTC	.	.	TRBV29-1	TRBJ2-5
CASSRDGYSYEQYF	TGTGCCAGCAGTAGGGACGGCTACTCCTACGAGCAGTACTTC	.	.	TRBV6-1	TRBJ2-7
CASSLSVDEQFF	TGTGCCAGCAGCTTAAGCGTGGATGAGCAGTTCTTC	.	.	TRBV7-3	TRBJ2-1
CASRADKLEPLHF	TGCGCCAGCCGAGCTGACAAGCTTGAACCCCTCCACTTT	.	.	TRBV10-1	TRBJ1-6
CSGGQTEWVTQYF	TGCAGCGGGGGACAGACGGAGTGGGTTACGCAGTATTTT	TRBD1	.	TRBV29-1	TRBJ2-3
CASTVGQGTYGYTF	TGTGCCAGCACTGTGGGACAGGGGACCTATGGCTACACCTTC	TRBD1	few	TRBV2	TRBJ1-2
CASSLGHQGPYEQYF	TGCGCCAGCAGCTTGGGGCACCAGGGTCCCTACGAGCAGTACTTC	.	.	TRBV5-1	TRBJ2-7
CASSIGDRGGYTF	TGTGCCAGTAGTATCGGGGACAGGGGAGGCTACACCTTC	TRBD1	.	TRBV19	TRBJ1-2
CASSPSTGPVKYF	TGTGCCAGCAGTCCATCGACAGGGCCCGTTAAGTACTTC	TRBD1	.	TRBV27	TRBJ2-7